This paragraph reports one T cell receptor beta chain. The entry originates in a study of blood T cell repertoires in COVID-19. Background on the study: Sites in the United States, Italy and Spain provided acute and convalescent COVID-19 samples.

Data came from immunoSEQ multiplex PCR; TCRdb stores just in-frame clones and leaves some out. Among about 280,000 clones listed, around 80% were seen once. Participants' own reports of clinical history determined their cohort assignment. Shortly before study entry, within 2 weeks, exposed participants had met a COVID-19 case. The trim removed 10 bases at V and 4 bases at J, leaving 10 bases unmatched. Germline assignment: CDR1 SNHLY and CDR2 FYNNEI. CDR3 length: 14 amino acids. The sample taken for sequencing was PBMCs or T cells enriched from blood (not recorded which). The TCR sequence derives from a man between 35 and 55 years old who had been exposed to COVID-19. The chain carries TRBV2 and TRBJ2-5, with 9 bases aligning to TRBD1. CDR3 sequence: CATRRTGAIETQYF. DNA for the CDR3: TGTGCCACCCGTAGGACAGGGGCGATAGAGACCCAGTACTTC.